This is a list of T cell receptor beta chains from one sample in a study of shared clonotypes between healthy human individuals. Using immunoSEQ multiplex PCR, the repertoire was profiled, and TCRdb retains in-frame clones only, with some absent. The sample carries 1.4 million or so clones, approximately 98.5% recorded once. The sequenced sample was naive CD4+ T cells sorted from blood. The receptors were sampled from a man aged 30 to 39 in good health. CDR3s include the opening cysteine and the closing phenylalanine or tryptophan. A D gene is named only where the DNA matches it firmly. Clone size is not always given. Where it is, it says once, few, many or a class for expanded clones.

j_gene: TRBJ2-5
v_gene: TRBV9
d_gene: NA
abundance: once
CDR3aa: CASSVGPAASETQYF
CDR3nt: TGTGCCAGCAGCGTAGGTCCCGCGGCTTCAGAGACCCAGTACTTC

j_gene: TRBJ2-5
v_gene: TRBV7-8
d_gene: NA
abundance: NA
CDR3aa: CASKASGGETQYF
CDR3nt: TGTGCCAGCAAAGCTTCAGGTGGGGAGACCCAGTACTTC

j_gene: TRBJ2-7
v_gene: TRBV5-1
d_gene: TRBD2
abundance: once
CDR3aa: CASSLEVAGSDEQYF
CDR3nt: TGCGCCAGCAGCTTGGAGGTAGCGGGGTCTGACGAGCAGTACTTC

j_gene: TRBJ2-2
v_gene: TRBV18
d_gene: TRBD1
abundance: NA
CDR3aa: CASSLTGADTGELFF
CDR3nt: TGTGCCAGCTCACTTACAGGGGCGGACACCGGGGAGCTGTTTTTT

j_gene: TRBJ2-7
v_gene: TRBV29-1
d_gene: NA
abundance: NA
CDR3aa: CSVDGLGQGSYEQYF
CDR3nt: TGCAGCGTTGACGGGCTTGGCCAGGGGTCCTACGAGCAGTACTTC

j_gene: TRBJ2-7
v_gene: TRBV6-1
d_gene: TRBD2
abundance: NA
CDR3aa: CASGGLAGGPYEQYF
CDR3nt: TGTGCCAGCGGAGGACTAGCGGGAGGGCCATACGAGCAGTACTTC

j_gene: TRBJ2-7
v_gene: TRBV11-2
d_gene: NA
abundance: NA
CDR3aa: CASSPTGVAYEQYF
CDR3nt: TGTGCCAGCAGCCCCACGGGGGTAGCCTACGAGCAGTACTTC

j_gene: TRBJ2-3
v_gene: TRBV30
d_gene: NA
abundance: NA
CDR3aa: CAWSLKLASKTDTQYF
CDR3nt: TGTGCCTGGAGTCTGAAGCTAGCGAGTAAGACAGATACGCAGTATTTT

j_gene: TRBJ2-7
v_gene: TRBV28
d_gene: TRBD1
abundance: once
CDR3aa: CASSSNRGYEQYF
CDR3nt: TGTGCCAGCAGTTCGAACAGGGGCTACGAGCAGTACTTC

j_gene: TRBJ2-2
v_gene: TRBV5-8
d_gene: NA
abundance: NA
CDR3aa: CASSLSGSLTGELFF
CDR3nt: TGTGCCAGCAGCTTGTCGGGCAGCTTAACCGGGGAGCTGTTTTTT

j_gene: TRBJ2-3
v_gene: TRBV9
d_gene: TRBD2
abundance: NA
CDR3aa: CASSPSGRATTDTQYF
CDR3nt: TGTGCCAGCAGCCCCAGCGGGAGGGCCACTACAGATACGCAGTATTTT

j_gene: TRBJ2-3
v_gene: TRBV7-2
d_gene: NA
abundance: once
CDR3aa: CASSLALTDTQYF
CDR3nt: TGTGCCAGCAGCTTAGCGCTGACAGATACGCAGTATTTT

j_gene: TRBJ2-3
v_gene: TRBV28
d_gene: TRBD1
abundance: once
CDR3aa: CASSLGTGWRSRTDTQYF
CDR3nt: TGTGCCAGCAGTTTAGGGACAGGGTGGCGTTCTCGCACAGATACGCAGTATTTT

j_gene: TRBJ2-1
v_gene: TRBV19
d_gene: TRBD2
abundance: NA
CDR3aa: CASSSWGLAGGPIIRNEQFF
CDR3nt: TGTGCCAGTAGTTCTTGGGGACTAGCGGGAGGGCCCATTATACGCAATGAGCAGTTCTTC

j_gene: TRBJ2-7
v_gene: TRBV7-6
d_gene: NA
abundance: NA
CDR3aa: CASSLDRGRHEQYF
CDR3nt: TGTGCCAGCAGCTTAGATCGAGGCAGGCACGAGCAGTACTTC

j_gene: TRBJ2-2
v_gene: TRBV6-5
d_gene: NA
abundance: NA
CDR3aa: CASSGTLNTGELFF
CDR3nt: TGTGCCAGCAGTGGGACATTGAACACCGGGGAGCTGTTTTTT

j_gene: TRBJ2-3
v_gene: TRBV19
d_gene: NA
abundance: NA
CDR3aa: CASSPEQGFADTQYF
CDR3nt: TGTGCCAGTAGTCCTGAGCAGGGGTTCGCAGATACGCAGTATTTT

j_gene: TRBJ2-2
v_gene: TRBV7-8
d_gene: NA
abundance: NA
CDR3aa: CASSLSRVSNTGELFF
CDR3nt: TGTGCCAGCAGCTTGTCGAGGGTCTCGAACACCGGGGAGCTGTTTTTT

j_gene: TRBJ1-2
v_gene: TRBV5-6
d_gene: NA
abundance: NA
CDR3aa: CASSYRGGYTF
CDR3nt: TGTGCCAGCAGCTATAGAGGAGGCTACACCTTC

j_gene: TRBJ1-5
v_gene: TRBV4-1
d_gene: NA
abundance: NA
CDR3aa: CASSQVGGRSNQPQHF
CDR3nt: TGCGCCAGCAGCCAAGTCGGGGGCAGGAGCAATCAGCCCCAGCATTTT

j_gene: TRBJ1-5
v_gene: TRBV5-1
d_gene: TRBD1
abundance: NA
CDR3aa: CASRRDSGTGSNQPQHF
CDR3nt: TGCGCCAGCAGACGGGATTCCGGGACAGGCTCCAATCAGCCCCAGCATTTT

j_gene: TRBJ2-3
v_gene: TRBV3-1/TRBV3-2
d_gene: NA
abundance: NA
CDR3aa: CASSQERF
CDR3nt: TGTGCCAGCAGCCAAGAGAGGTTT

j_gene: TRBJ1-5
v_gene: TRBV5-1
d_gene: NA
abundance: NA
CDR3aa: CASSCGTQGPGLNQPQHF
CDR3nt: TGCGCCAGCAGCTGTGGGACACAGGGTCCTGGGCTGAATCAGCCCCAGCATTTT

j_gene: TRBJ2-1
v_gene: TRBV10-2
d_gene: TRBD1
abundance: NA
CDR3aa: CASSRDRSYNEQFF
CDR3nt: TGCGCCAGCAGTCGGGACAGGTCCTACAATGAGCAGTTCTTC

j_gene: TRBJ2-5
v_gene: TRBV27
d_gene: NA
abundance: NA
CDR3aa: CASSLGAVGRETQYF
CDR3nt: TGTGCCAGCAGTTTAGGAGCGGTTGGGCGAGAGACCCAGTACTTC

j_gene: TRBJ1-4
v_gene: TRBV28
d_gene: TRBD1
abundance: NA
CDR3aa: CASSLARGPQEKLFF
CDR3nt: TGTGCCAGCAGTTTAGCTAGGGGGCCTCAGGAAAAACTGTTTTTT

j_gene: TRBJ2-7
v_gene: TRBV7-2
d_gene: TRBD2
abundance: NA
CDR3aa: CASSLVSTSGSSEQYF
CDR3nt: TGTGCCAGCAGCTTAGTTTCGACTAGCGGGAGTTCCGAGCAGTACTTC

j_gene: TRBJ2-7
v_gene: TRBV23-1
d_gene: NA
abundance: NA
CDR3aa: CASSQSSGPPYEQYF
CDR3nt: TGCGCCAGCAGTCAATCGTCGGGGCCGCCCTACGAGCAGTACTTC

j_gene: TRBJ2-7
v_gene: TRBV28
d_gene: NA
abundance: NA
CDR3aa: CASNPAGGTYEQYF
CDR3nt: TGTGCCAGCAATCCGGCAGGGGGGACCTACGAGCAGTACTTC

j_gene: TRBJ1-5
v_gene: TRBV5-4
d_gene: NA
abundance: NA
CDR3aa: CASSSGVSGNQPQHF
CDR3nt: TGTGCCAGCAGCTCCGGTGTGTCTGGCAATCAGCCCCAGCATTTT

j_gene: TRBJ2-5
v_gene: TRBV5-4
d_gene: NA
abundance: NA
CDR3aa: CASSLGSQETQYF
CDR3nt: TGTGCCAGCAGCTTAGGAAGCCAAGAGACCCAGTACTTC

j_gene: TRBJ2-7
v_gene: TRBV10-3
d_gene: NA
abundance: NA
CDR3aa: CAIIGRTYEQYF
CDR3nt: TGTGCCATCATCGGCAGGACCTACGAGCAGTACTTC

j_gene: TRBJ1-5
v_gene: TRBV27
d_gene: NA
abundance: NA
CDR3aa: CASSRARGPQHF
CDR3nt: TGTGCCAGCAGTCGAGCCCGCGGGCCCCAGCATTTT

j_gene: TRBJ2-1
v_gene: TRBV9
d_gene: TRBD2
abundance: NA
CDR3aa: CASSVRPQRESSYNEQFF
CDR3nt: TGTGCCAGCAGCGTAAGGCCCCAGCGGGAAAGCTCCTACAATGAGCAGTTCTTC

j_gene: TRBJ1-4
v_gene: TRBV7-6
d_gene: NA
abundance: NA
CDR3aa: CASSLLGDEKLFF
CDR3nt: TGTGCCAGCAGCTTATTAGGGGATGAAAAACTGTTTTTT

j_gene: TRBJ2-1
v_gene: TRBV5-8
d_gene: NA
abundance: NA
CDR3aa: CARASLSYNEQFF
CDR3nt: TGTGCCAGGGCGTCGCTGTCCTACAATGAGCAGTTCTTC

j_gene: TRBJ1-4
v_gene: TRBV7-9
d_gene: NA
abundance: NA
CDR3aa: CASSPGSTNEKLFF
CDR3nt: TGTGCCAGCAGCCCGGGTTCTACTAATGAAAAACTGTTTTTT

j_gene: TRBJ2-7
v_gene: TRBV18
d_gene: TRBD1
abundance: NA
CDR3aa: CASSIETGAGGEQYF
CDR3nt: TGTGCCAGCTCAATAGAGACAGGGGCCGGCGGCGAGCAGTACTTC

j_gene: TRBJ1-5
v_gene: TRBV7-6
d_gene: NA
abundance: NA
CDR3aa: CASSLAPDQPQHF
CDR3nt: TGTGCCAGCAGCTTAGCCCCTGATCAGCCCCAGCATTTT

j_gene: TRBJ2-7
v_gene: TRBV11-2
d_gene: TRBD1
abundance: once
CDR3aa: CASSLGAGGVGYF
CDR3nt: TGTGCCAGCAGCTTAGGGGCAGGGGGCGTGGGGTACTTC

j_gene: TRBJ1-1
v_gene: TRBV6-5
d_gene: NA
abundance: NA
CDR3aa: CASSYQPQGNTEAFF
CDR3nt: TGTGCCAGCAGTTACCAACCACAGGGGAACACTGAAGCTTTCTTT

j_gene: TRBJ1-1
v_gene: TRBV29-1
d_gene: NA
abundance: NA
CDR3aa: CSVDKALNTEAFF
CDR3nt: TGCAGCGTTGACAAAGCTCTGAACACTGAAGCTTTCTTT

j_gene: TRBJ2-7
v_gene: TRBV4-3
d_gene: NA
abundance: NA
CDR3aa: CASSPQGNDEQYF
CDR3nt: TGCGCCAGCAGCCCACAGGGTAACGACGAGCAGTACTTC

j_gene: TRBJ2-7
v_gene: TRBV19
d_gene: NA
abundance: NA
CDR3aa: CASSMSSAYEQYF
CDR3nt: TGTGCCAGTAGTATGAGCAGCGCCTACGAGCAGTACTTC

j_gene: TRBJ2-1
v_gene: TRBV2
d_gene: TRBD2
abundance: NA
CDR3aa: CASRYGLAGTNEQFF
CDR3nt: TGTGCCAGCAGATACGGACTAGCGGGCACCAATGAGCAGTTCTTC

j_gene: TRBJ2-7
v_gene: TRBV27
d_gene: NA
abundance: NA
CDR3aa: CASRRTEKVYEQYF
CDR3nt: TGTGCCAGCAGAAGGACAGAAAAAGTCTACGAGCAGTACTTC

j_gene: TRBJ2-7
v_gene: TRBV7-6
d_gene: NA
abundance: NA
CDR3aa: CASSLVRGAYEQYF
CDR3nt: TGTGCCAGCAGCTTAGTTAGGGGGGCCTACGAGCAGTACTTC

j_gene: TRBJ2-1
v_gene: TRBV28
d_gene: TRBD2
abundance: NA
CDR3aa: CASGPGLGYNEQFF
CDR3nt: TGTGCCAGCGGGCCGGGACTAGGCTACAATGAGCAGTTCTTC